This T cell receptor (beta chain) appears in the sequencing data of a study of cytomegalovirus exposure and HLA in healthy donors. Nominally healthy donors were sampled, though unrecorded immune exposures were likely. Study-wide points: Most sequenced TCRs were rare (though some public TCRs occurred in many donors). CMV serostatus was the only immune exposure information that was available.

This CDR3 has 17 amino acids. J gave up 8 bases and V 0 bases, and 16 bases lay outside the gene matches. Germline V CDR1 and CDR2: SGHRS, YFSETQ. Regarding this clone: The antigen is not known.

PCR amplification relied on 60 Vbeta primers (plus 13 Jbeta primers). Study processing details: Per a later analysis, the number of unique TCR beta chains was roughly 80 million, of which about 10 million were shared. Sequencing was performed with immunoSEQ multiplex PCR; in TCRdb, only in-frame clones are kept and a portion is missing. V, J and clone size were drawn from that table, and D and trimming were deduced from the DNA. The sample carries about 96,000 clones, 65% to 75% recorded once. This receptor was identified in a female donor in good health and CMV-seropositive. The chain joins TRBV5-1 to TRBJ1-1; 7 positions match TRBD1. Material: PBMCs. CDR3 residues: CASSLVLGERQGSEAFF. The CDR3, as DNA: TGCGCCAGCAGCTTGGTACTTGGTGAGAGACAGGGTTCCGAAGCTTTCTTT.